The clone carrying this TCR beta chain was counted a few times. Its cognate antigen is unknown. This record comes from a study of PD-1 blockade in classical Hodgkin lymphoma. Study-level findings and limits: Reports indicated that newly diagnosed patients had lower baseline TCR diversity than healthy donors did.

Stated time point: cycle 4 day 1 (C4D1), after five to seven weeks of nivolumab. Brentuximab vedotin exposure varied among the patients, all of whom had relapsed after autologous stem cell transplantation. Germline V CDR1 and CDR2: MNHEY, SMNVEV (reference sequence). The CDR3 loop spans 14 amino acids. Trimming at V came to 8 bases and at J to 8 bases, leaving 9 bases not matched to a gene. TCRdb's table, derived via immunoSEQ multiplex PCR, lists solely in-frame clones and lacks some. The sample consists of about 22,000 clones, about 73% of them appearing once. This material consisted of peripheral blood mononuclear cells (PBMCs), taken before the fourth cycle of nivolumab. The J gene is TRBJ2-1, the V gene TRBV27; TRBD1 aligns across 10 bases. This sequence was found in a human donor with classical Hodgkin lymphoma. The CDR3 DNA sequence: TGTGCCAGCGGGGCGGGACAGGGGCTGTATGAGCAGTTCTTC. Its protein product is CASGAGQGLYEQFF.